These 7 T cell receptor beta chains share one sample of origin, sequenced in a study of early T cells in non-severe SARS-CoV-2 infection. TCRdb passed the 5' RACE reads through MiXCR, listing each CDR3 protein once. Of around 99,000 distinct CDR3 sequences listed, 8.5% to 14% were seen once; the top ten hold roughly 7.5%. The material sequenced was whole blood. All receptors come from an adult who was a healthcare worker with PCR-confirmed SARS-CoV-2 infection or an uninfected control (not recorded which).

V is TRBV9 and J is TRBJ2-2; the D gene is possibly TRBD2 (5 bases). Trimming left V 0 bases short and J 4 bases short, with 13 bases between. From germline, CDR1 is SGDLS and CDR2 YYNGEE. The CDR3 runs 16 residues. The CDR3 sequence: CASSVGLGVGTGELFF. CDR3 sequence (DNA): TGTGCCAGCAGCGTAGGCCTGGGAGTTGGCACCGGGGAGCTGTTTTTT.

The chain uses TRBV29-1 and TRBJ2-7; D uncertain. This CDR3 is 12 amino acids long. CDR1 is SQVTM, CDR2 ANQGSEA, per germline. Trimming cost V 2 bases and J 0 bases, with 5 bases left between them. CDR3 DNA: TGCAGCGTTGAAAACCCCTCCTACGAGCAGTACTTC. It translates to CSVENPSYEQYF.

This clonotype showed up just a few times. The genes are TRBV6-6 and TRBJ2-3; TRBD2 matches at 9 bases. Germline V gene sequence: CDR1 MNHNY, CDR2 SVGAGI (reference sequence). CDR3 length: 15 residues. Unmatched junction bases numbered 4, after V lost 3 bases and J lost 3 bases. CDR3: CASSYSGRRTDTQYF. CDR3 sequence (DNA): TGTGCCAGCAGTTATAGCGGGAGAAGAACAGATACGCAGTATTTT.

To note about this clonotype: Relative to the germline gene, one junction end is altered; a read error may explain this. The chain has TRBV5-5 and TRBJ1-1, with 8 bases fitting TRBD1. CDR1 is SGHKS and CDR2 is YYEKEE in the germline V gene (reference sequence). This CDR3 is built from 14 residues. In DNA, the CDR3 is TGTACCAGCAGCTTGGGGGCCGGGACAGGCGAAGCTTTCTTT. Protein product: CTSSLGAGTGEAFF. Filled out from reference TRBV5-5 and TRBJ1-1, the complete variable domain reads DAGVTQSPTHLIKTRGQQVTLRCSPISGHKSVSWYQQVLGQGPQFIFQYYEKEERGRGNFPDRFSARQFPNYSSELNVNALLLGDSALYLCTSSLGAGTGEAFFGQGTRLTVV.

This chain joins TRBV7-6 and TRBJ2-1, with 11 positions matching TRBD2. This CDR3 comprises 16 residues. The V segment lost 6 bases and the J segment 5 bases; nucleotides outside the gene matches: 9. CDR1 is SGHVS and CDR2 is FNYEAQ in the germline V gene. The CDR3 reads CASRPLAGLADNEQFF. DNA of the CDR3: TGTGCCAGCAGGCCCCTAGCGGGACTAGCGGACAATGAGCAGTTCTTC.

The sample holds many counts of this clonotype. This chain uses TRBV7-2 with TRBJ2-2; D is uncertain. The V gene lost 7 bases and the J gene lost 8 bases, with 17 bases spanning the gap. Germline V lookup: CDR1 SGHTA, CDR2 FQGNSA. This CDR3 is 14 amino acids long. Here the CDR3 reads CASNIPFERGELFF. In DNA form, the CDR3 reads TGTGCCAGCAATATCCCGTTCGAGCGAGGGGAGCTGTTTTTT.

The chain recombines TRBV28 with TRBJ1-2; no reliable D call. Germline CDR1 and CDR2: MDHEN and SYDVKM. CDR3 size: 11 residues. Trimming cost V 10 bases and J 5 bases, with 11 bases left between them. The CDR3 DNA reads as TGTGCCACCAGAGGGCTATATGGCTACACCTTC. Protein sequence: CATRGLYGYTF.